This is a list of T cell receptor beta chains from one sample in a study of a mutant IDH1 vaccine in newly diagnosed glioma. The data were produced by immunoSEQ multiplex PCR, yet TCRdb's version contains in-frame clones alone and is incomplete. The sample records more than 20,000 clones, approximately 79% being singletons. Antigen specificity for these receptors is unknown. The sample here was PBMCs, taken from a glioma patient whose treatment included an IDH1 peptide vaccine. Every receptor here comes from a man aged 35 to 55 with glioma. Both conserved end residues are part of each CDR3. Fields, in order: clone size, J gene, D gene, V gene, CDR3 protein, CDR3 DNA. D genes are given only for firm matches. Only part of the rows carry a size: once, few, many, or a class if the clone is expanded.

>NA|TRBJ2-7|TRBD1|TRBV19
CASSVDRGYEQYF
TGTGCCAGTAGCGTCGACAGGGGATACGAGCAGTACTTC
>NA|TRBJ2-4|NA|TRBV5-6
CASHPSGGTGDIQYF
TGTGCCAGCCACCCCAGCGGGGGAACAGGGGACATTCAGTACTTC
>NA|TRBJ1-1|NA|TRBV7-9
CASSITTLDGGEAFF
TGTGCCAGCAGCATAACCACTTTGGACGGAGGTGAAGCTTTCTTT
>few|TRBJ2-3|TRBD2|TRBV2
CASTSTLVAGVTDTQYF
TGTGCCAGCACCTCTACCCTGGTAGCGGGAGTTACAGATACGCAGTATTTT
>NA|TRBJ2-3|NA|TRBV4-1
CASSQTGVTQYF
TGCGCCAGCAGCCAAACGGGGGTTACGCAGTATTTT
>NA|TRBJ2-4|NA|TRBV19
CASGTRQGNIQYF
TGTGCCAGTGGGACTAGACAGGGAAACATTCAGTACTTC
>NA|TRBJ2-1|TRBD1|TRBV4-1
CASSVPGQGKDEQFF
TGCGCCAGCAGCGTCCCGGGACAGGGAAAGGATGAGCAGTTCTTC
>NA|TRBJ1-1|NA|TRBV29-1
CSVEERLLNTEAFF
TGCAGCGTTGAAGAACGGCTTCTGAACACTGAAGCTTTCTTT
>NA|TRBJ1-2|NA|TRBV10-3
CAISARVDNYGYTF
TGTGCCATCAGTGCCAGGGTGGATAACTATGGCTACACCTTC
>few|TRBJ1-1|TRBD1|TRBV7-9
CASSGHRGEAFF
TGTGCCAGCAGCGGCCACAGGGGAGAAGCTTTCTTT
>NA|TRBJ2-1|NA|TRBV7-2
CASSLVITDEQFF
TGTGCCAGCAGCTTAGTAATAACTGATGAGCAGTTCTTC
>few|TRBJ2-1|NA|TRBV28
CASSLISPWTKTQDDSSYNEQFF
TGTGCCAGCAGTTTAATTTCGCCCTGGACAAAGACTCAAGACGATAGCTCCTACAATGAGCAGTTCTTC